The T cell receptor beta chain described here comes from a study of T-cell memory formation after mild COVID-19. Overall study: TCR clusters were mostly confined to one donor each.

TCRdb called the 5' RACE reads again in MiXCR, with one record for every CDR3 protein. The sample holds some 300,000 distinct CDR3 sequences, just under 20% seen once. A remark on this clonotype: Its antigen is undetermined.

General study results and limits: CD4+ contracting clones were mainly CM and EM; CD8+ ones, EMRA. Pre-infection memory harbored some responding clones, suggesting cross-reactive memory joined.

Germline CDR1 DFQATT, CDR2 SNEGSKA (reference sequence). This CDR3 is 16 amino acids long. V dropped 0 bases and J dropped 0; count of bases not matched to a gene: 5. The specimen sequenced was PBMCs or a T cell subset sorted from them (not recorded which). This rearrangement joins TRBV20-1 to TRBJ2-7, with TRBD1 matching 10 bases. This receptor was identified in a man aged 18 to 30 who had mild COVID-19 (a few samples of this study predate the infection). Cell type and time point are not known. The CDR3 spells CSARDVGQGTSYEQYF. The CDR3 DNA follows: TGCAGTGCTAGAGATGTGGGACAGGGGACCTCCTACGAGCAGTACTTC.